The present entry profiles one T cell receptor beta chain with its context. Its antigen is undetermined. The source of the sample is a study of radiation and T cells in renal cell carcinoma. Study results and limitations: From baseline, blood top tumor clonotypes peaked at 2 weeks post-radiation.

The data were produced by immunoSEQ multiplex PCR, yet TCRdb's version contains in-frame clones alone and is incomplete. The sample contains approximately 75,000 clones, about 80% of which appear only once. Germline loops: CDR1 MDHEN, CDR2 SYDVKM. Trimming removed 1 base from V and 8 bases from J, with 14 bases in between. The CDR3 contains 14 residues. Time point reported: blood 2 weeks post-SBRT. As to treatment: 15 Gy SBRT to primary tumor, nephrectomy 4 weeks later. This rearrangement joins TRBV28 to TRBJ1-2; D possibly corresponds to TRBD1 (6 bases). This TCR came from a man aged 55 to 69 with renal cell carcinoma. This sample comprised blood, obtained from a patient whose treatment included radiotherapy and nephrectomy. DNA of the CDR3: TGTGCCAGCAGTTTATTAAACAGGGTGCGAGGCTACACCTTC. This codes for CASSLLNRVRGYTF.